The sequence of this T cell receptor (beta chain) was determined in a study of CD8 T cells in Susac syndrome. Study-level findings and limits: The study conceded that its TCR sequencing and HLA analysis involved relatively few individuals.

The RNA input was roughly 0.45 to 1 ug, and it was reverse transcribed with random hexamers. TCR beta CDR3 was amplified by immunoSEQ multiplex PCR. This amplification extended across 54 Vbeta and 13 Jbeta segments. TCRdb itself ran the immunoSEQ multiplex PCR reads through MiXCR, one entry per CDR3 protein. The table includes roughly 150,000 distinct CDR3 sequences, over 85% detected once. FACS enriched CD8+ TEMRA cells, while bulk CD8+ and CD4+ were negatively isolated. With regard to this clonotype: Its antigen is currently unknown.

The sequencing sample was made of CD8+ T cells from PBMCs. This receptor was taken from a human donor with multiple sclerosis.

CDR3 sequence (DNA): TGCGCCAGCAGAGGGACCCACGGAAGGGACGGCACCTACACTGAAGCTTTCTTT. Protein product: CASRGTHGRDGTYTEAFF. The chain employs TRBV5-1 and TRBJ1-1; maybe TRBD1 (5 bases). Looked up from germline, CDR1 is SGHRS and CDR2 is YFSETQ. Trimming left V 5 bases short and J 3 bases short, with 26 bases between. The length of the CDR3 is 18 residues.